This section outlines one TCR beta chain sequence together with its context. The antigen is undetermined. The TCRbeta library was prepared with unique molecular identifiers. TCRdb itself ran the PCR reads through MiXCR, one entry per CDR3 protein. The table shows about 250,000 distinct CDR3 sequences, with approximately 24% occurring only once. The data stem from a study of T-cell reconstitution after alpha-beta-depleted transplantation in children. Whole-study results and caveats: Reportedly, roughly two months post-transplant, alpha-beta T cells arose from several hundred expanded graft clones. Newly produced T cells mostly provided counts and TCRbeta diversity after one year, as hyperexpanded clones declined.

This specimen consisted of PBMCs, mostly from graft donor cells, obtained 360 days after TCRalphabeta/CD19-depleted stem cell transplant. This TCR was sampled from a female patient aged 2-10 years who had a stem cell transplant for congenital amegakaryocytic thrombocytopenia, so the T cells may come from the graft donor.

For the CDR3, the DNA is TGTGCCAGTGAGCGGGGGGCGGCAGATACGCAGTATTTT. This gives the protein CASERGAADTQYF. The rearrangement joins TRBV2 to TRBJ2-3; 9 bases map to TRBD2. J gave up 4 bases and V 9 bases, and 5 bases lay outside the gene matches. Germline-derived CDR1 and CDR2 are SNHLY and FYNNEI. This CDR3 has 13 amino acids.